Below, one T cell receptor beta chain is given with its context. Its specific antigen is unknown. The record has no base qualities; no much larger clone is one base away. In the prospective study, participants were about 18 to 95 years old, resided in about two dozen geographic areas of the United States, and were enrolled through a virtual design. To assign participants to cohorts, the prospective study relied on clinical history that participants themselves reported in a screening survey and a study questionnaire. Exposed participants had been in contact with someone with a PCR-confirmed or clinician-diagnosed COVID-19 case within 2 weeks of study entry. In the prospective study, whole blood, serum and a nasopharyngeal or oropharyngeal swab were collected from each participant by mobile phlebotomists. Over a 2-month period, participants in the prospective study had the option of providing additional blood draws and questionnaires. Blood samples from the prospective study were shipped frozen or at room temperature prior to DNA extraction.

There are 17 amino acids in the CDR3, from cysteine to phenylalanine inclusive. The DNA shown is the 51-base CDR3, in frame from base 1. V loses 3 bases at its end and J loses 5 bases; junction bases beyond the gene matches: 14. CDR1 SGDLS and CDR2 YYNGEE are derived from the germline V gene. The immunoSEQ Assay, a bias-controlled multiplex PCR, was used to amplify TCRbeta CDR3 regions from genomic DNA. The original pipeline was this. Within the assay, amplification of reference gene primers was used to estimate how many nucleated cells each sample contained. To quantify the absolute abundance of each unique TCRbeta CDR3 rearrangement, sequence reads were collapsed and filtered. For each sample, productive Simpson clonality was calculated by taking the square root of Simpson's diversity index across productive rearrangements. TCRdb stores this immuneACCESS table with in-frame sequences only. Part of the clones is absent; in the studies checked, under half of the shortfall reflects unresolved V genes, and no reason is known for the rest. The V and J calls and clone size are taken from that table; D and trimming were inferred from the DNA. The table for this sample lists approximately 150,000 clones; over 70% of them were counted only once. The biggest ten clones account for roughly 4.9% of the sample.

The sample comes from a study of blood T cell repertoires in COVID-19 (dated by TCRdb to the early 2020s). Background for the entire study: The collaborator samples originated in the United States, Italy and Spain and spanned the acute and convalescent phases of COVID-19. The material from the prospective study consisted of cDNA or gDNA derived from T cells, B-cell-depleted T cells, or PBMCs. Subjects who had been exposed to COVID-19, were actively infected with it, or had recovered from it provided the deeply sampled blood TCRbeta repertoires that made up the dataset. The repertoires were released in a freely available public database intended as a resource for research on the immune response to SARS-CoV-2. The samples were drawn from the first 160 participants of the ongoing ImmuneRACE study and from 1,254 subjects provided by 6 global collaborators. Nearly every sample came with metadata listing a de-identified subject ID, COVID-19 status, age in years and sex. HLA class I and class II types, where available, came from metadata supplied by the sample provider rather than from assay-based typing.

Paper-wide results and their limitations: The quantity of clinical and demographic metadata differed by source and by participant and was supplied without curation.

This clonotype originated in a man aged 65 to 85 who had been exposed to COVID-19. Sequenced material: PBMCs or T cells enriched from blood (not recorded which). The rearranged segments are TRBV9 and TRBJ2-7, with 10 bases in between that match TRBD2. This receptor has the CDR3 CASSDRPGTSVYHEQYF. The DNA sequence is given as TGTGCCAGCAGCGACAGACCCGGGACTAGCGTTTATCACGAGCAGTACTTC.